A selection of T cell receptor beta chains follows, all from one sample in a study of radiotherapy plus CTLA-4 blockade in lung cancer. Assay used: immunoSEQ multiplex PCR; TCRdb lists only in-frame clones, some missing. The table includes 95,000 to 150,000 clones, more than 80% detected once. The sequences come from peripheral blood, collected from a patient treated with radiotherapy plus ipilimumab. The receptors shown here come from a human donor with non-small cell lung cancer that progressed on radiotherapy plus ipilimumab. CDR3s include the opening cysteine and the closing phenylalanine or tryptophan. A D gene is named only where the DNA matches it firmly. Clone size is stated in some rows and not others, as once, few, many or a class when expanded.

size	V	J	D	DNA	CDR3
-	TRBV6-5	TRBJ1-1	-	TGTGCCAGCAGGGGCGGGACGGCCGCTTTCTTT	CASRGGTAAFF
-	TRBV15	TRBJ1-3	-	TGTGCCACCAAAATCCAGGGAGGAAACACCATATATTTT	CATKIQGGNTIYF
-	TRBV7-6	TRBJ1-1	TRBD1	TGTGCCAGCAGCTTAGGTACAGGGGTGAACACTGAAGCTTTCTTT	CASSLGTGVNTEAFF
-	TRBV5-1	TRBJ1-1	-	TGCGCCAGCAGCCGTATAATGACGGGCACTGAAGCTTTCTTT	CASSRIMTGTEAFF
-	TRBV27	TRBJ2-1	-	TGTGCCAGCAGGGGAACGGACAGCCGGATCGAGGGTGAGCAGTTCTTC	CASRGTDSRIEGEQFF
-	TRBV4-1	TRBJ2-1	-	TGCGCCAGCAGCCAAGGGACGGTGTTCCCTTACAATGAGCAGTTCTTC	CASSQGTVFPYNEQFF
-	TRBV14	TRBJ2-1	-	TGTGCCAGCAGCCAACGGGACAACAATGAGCAGTTCTTC	CASSQRDNNEQFF
-	TRBV30	TRBJ1-1	-	TGTGCCTGGAGTCAACTTTCCGGGACCCCCGAAGCTTTCTTT	CAWSQLSGTPEAFF
-	TRBV20-1	TRBJ2-5	-	TGCAGTGCAGAAGTGGGCGAGACCCAGTACTTC	CSAEVGETQYF
-	TRBV7-9	TRBJ1-1	-	TGTGCCAGCAGCTTAAAGGCGGGAACGTGGATGACTGAAGCTTTCTTT	CASSLKAGTWMTEAFF
-	TRBV11-2	TRBJ1-1	-	TGTGCCAGCAGCCCCGTCCGGGGCAAAACTGAAGCTTTCTTT	CASSPVRGKTEAFF
-	TRBV6-5	TRBJ1-2	-	TGTGCCAGCCACCACGGAGCTAACTATGGCTACACCTTC	CASHHGANYGYTF
-	TRBV2	TRBJ2-3	TRBD2	TGTGCCAGCACCCCGAGGCTAGCGGGAGGGCCCCGCACAGATACGCAGTATTTT	CASTPRLAGGPRTDTQYF
-	TRBV2	TRBJ1-5	-	TGTGCCAGCAGTGAAGGGTCCATGGGGAGCAATCAGCCCCAGCATTTT	CASSEGSMGSNQPQHF
-	TRBV5-1	TRBJ2-3	-	TGCGCCAGCAGCCGCGGAGGGGTGACAGATACGCAGTATTTT	CASSRGGVTDTQYF
-	TRBV2	TRBJ2-7	TRBD2	TGTGCCAGCACGCCGAACCTAGCGGGGGCCGGCGTATACGAGCAGTACTTC	CASTPNLAGAGVYEQYF
-	TRBV6-1	TRBJ2-7	-	TGTGCCAGCAGTGACCTCAGGGGTCAATTGAAGGAGCAGTACTTC	CASSDLRGQLKEQYF
once	TRBV6-6	TRBJ2-1	-	TGTGCCAGCTCCGGGAATGAGCAGTTCTTC	CASSGNEQFF
-	TRBV6-5	TRBJ1-1	TRBD1	TGTGCCAGCAGACCCACAGGGGGGAGGGAAACTGAAGCTTTCTTT	CASRPTGGRETEAFF
-	TRBV6-5	TRBJ2-3	TRBD1	TGTGCCAGCAGTTACTTTTCTAGGGGGCGGACAGATACGCAGTATTTT	CASSYFSRGRTDTQYF
-	TRBV6-5	TRBJ2-1	TRBD1	TGTGCCAGCAGCCGGGACAGGGACCCCTACAATGAGCAGTTCTTC	CASSRDRDPYNEQFF
-	TRBV6-5	TRBJ2-7	-	TGTGCCAGCAGGGGGCGAGTCTCCCCTTGGGAGCAGTACTTC	CASRGRVSPWEQYF
-	TRBV19	TRBJ2-7	TRBD1	TGTGCCAGTAGTATGGTAGGGGGCACCTACGAGCAGTACTTC	CASSMVGGTYEQYF
-	TRBV18	TRBJ1-3	TRBD1	TGTGCCAGCTCACCATTCGGACAGGTCTCTGGAAACACCATATATTTT	CASSPFGQVSGNTIYF
-	TRBV29-1	TRBJ1-2	TRBD1	TGCAGCGTTGTTCGACAGGGGGCAATCTTTAGGGGCTACACCTTC	CSVVRQGAIFRGYTF
once	TRBV5-1	TRBJ1-4	TRBD1	TGCGCCAGCAAGCAGACAACAGGGGCAGGTGAAAAACTGTTTTTT	CASKQTTGAGEKLFF
-	TRBV5-1	TRBJ1-1	-	TGCGCCAGCAGGTGGACAGAGTTATCTGAAGCTTTCTTT	CASRWTELSEAFF
-	TRBV6-5	TRBJ2-1	-	TGTGCCGGCAGTTCGTTTGGACTGTACGAGCAGCTCTTC	CAGSSFGLYEQLF
-	TRBV19	TRBJ2-7	TRBD2	TGTGCCAGTAGTACCGCCCTTCTAGCGGGAGGTCTATTTGGGTCCTACGAGCAGTACTTC	CASSTALLAGGLFGSYEQYF
-	TRBV5-1	TRBJ2-5	-	TGCGCCAGCAGCTTAGGTCCCGAAGAGACCCAGTACTTC	CASSLGPEETQYF
once	TRBV5-1	TRBJ2-2	TRBD1	TGCGCCAGCAGCGACGGGACAGGGGACCTTACCGGGGAGCTGTTTTTT	CASSDGTGDLTGELFF
-	TRBV5-4	TRBJ2-2	-	TGTGCCAGCAGCTTAGCGGGTTCCCCCGGGGAGCTGTTTTTT	CASSLAGSPGELFF
-	TRBV2	TRBJ2-1	-	TGTGCCAGCCAGTTGTACAATGAGCAGTTCTTC	CASQLYNEQFF
large	TRBV11-2	TRBJ1-1	-	TGTGCCAGCAGCTCGGAAAGTGCTGAAGCTTTCTTT	CASSSESAEAFF
-	TRBV6-5	TRBJ2-5	TRBD2	TGTGCCAGCAGAGCCATCCGGGAGGGCCTGGAGACCCAGTACTTC	CASRAIREGLETQYF
-	TRBV18	TRBJ2-1	TRBD2	TGTGCCAGCTCACCAGCGGGAGATGAGCAGTTCTTC	CASSPAGDEQFF
-	TRBV4-1	TRBJ1-3	-	TGCGCCAGCGGCCAAGATCTGGCGCCGATCTCTGGAAACACCATATATTTT	CASGQDLAPISGNTIYF
-	TRBV6-5	TRBJ2-5	-	TGTGCCAGCGCCCCCCCGGGGACCGACGGGGCCCAGTACTTC	CASAPPGTDGAQYF
-	TRBV7-2	TRBJ2-7	-	TGTGCCAGCAGCTTAGCCCCTGGCTACGAGCAGTACTTC	CASSLAPGYEQYF
-	TRBV19	TRBJ2-2	TRBD2	TGTGCCAGTAGTGTCCTAGCGGGAGACACCGGGGAGCTGTTTTTT	CASSVLAGDTGELFF
-	TRBV6-6	TRBJ2-1	-	TGTGCCAGCTCGAGAAAGGACGAGCAGTTCTTC	CASSRKDEQFF
-	TRBV5-4	TRBJ2-3	-	TGTGCCAGCAGCCGTCGGGCGGCTACAGATACGCAGTATTTT	CASSRRAATDTQYF
-	TRBV6-5	TRBJ2-1	TRBD2	TGTGCCAGCAGTGCCCAGGGAGGGCCGTTCTTC	CASSAQGGPFF
-	TRBV9	TRBJ2-1	-	TGTGCCAGCAGGCTCGCGGAGGTGTACAATGAGCAGTTCTTC	CASRLAEVYNEQFF
-	TRBV5-4	TRBJ2-6	-	TGTGCCAGCAGTTTTTGGGGCCTCTCTGGGGCCAACGTCCTGACTTTC	CASSFWGLSGANVLTF
few	TRBV10-3	TRBJ1-3	-	TGTGCCATGGGTATATCGGCTGGAAACACCATATATTTT	CAMGISAGNTIYF
-	TRBV5-4	TRBJ2-3	TRBD2	TGTGCCAGCAGCTTCCAGACTAGCGGGGGGAAAACAGATACGCAGTATTTT	CASSFQTSGGKTDTQYF
-	TRBV5-5	TRBJ2-1	-	TGTGCCAGCAGCTTGATGTCAGGGTCTTACAATGAGCAGTTCTTC	CASSLMSGSYNEQFF
-	TRBV5-1	TRBJ2-3	-	TGCGCCAGCAGCTTGGAGGGCGGATACACAGATACGCAGTATTTT	CASSLEGGYTDTQYF